This T cell receptor (beta chain) is from a study of shared clonotypes between healthy human individuals. Looking at the study overall: A couple of women and a few men aged 18 to 49 made up the donors. Study-level findings and limits: A reduction in generation probabilities was seen for non-shared clonotypes relative to those shared by all four donors. The study generally estimated greater richness for naive than memory subsets.

CDR3 length: 15 amino acids. With 5 bases clipped from V and 4 bases from J, the junction kept 2 bases outside the gene matches. Germline loops: CDR1 LNHDA, CDR2 SQIVND (reference sequence). Notes on this clone: The antigen remains undetermined.

Assay runs were performed at deep level. The assay was immunoSEQ multiplex PCR, and TCRdb's table has in-frame clones only and misses some. The table lists some 2,500,000 clones, 93% of them singletons. This clonotype was sampled from a man in his late teens or twenties in good health. Some clones in this sample may be carry-over from other donors' samples. Input material: naive CD4+ T cells from PBMCs. This sample's subset: CD45RA+ positively selected. This rearrangement joins TRBV19 to TRBJ2-2; 12 positions agree with TRBD1. The CDR3 DNA sequence: TGTGCCAGTAGTGGGACAGGGGGCCTCACCGGGGAGCTGTTTTTT. This gives the protein CASSGTGGLTGELFF.